Listed here is a single T cell receptor (beta chain). The sample is drawn from a study of cytomegalovirus exposure and HLA in healthy donors. Study in general: Inside one of the first data releases sat some 85 million unique TCRs taken from HLA-typed donors.

Germline V gene lookup returns CDR1 LNHNV and CDR2 YYDKDF (reference sequence). The CDR3 covers 13 residues. V was trimmed by 0 bases and J by 4 bases, leaving 6 bases between them. A multiplex PCR was run with 60 Vbeta primers and 13 Jbeta primers. Assay used: immunoSEQ multiplex PCR; TCRdb lists only in-frame clones, some missing. The data show some 190,000 clones, with 75% to 90% seen just once and around 0.34% held by the top ten. The sequence was collected from a woman in her 30s in good health and CMV-seronegative. This chain links TRBV15 with TRBJ1-2; no firm D call. Specimen: PBMCs. Here the CDR3 reads CATSRDGLYGYTF. Written as DNA, the CDR3 is TGTGCCACCAGCAGAGATGGACTCTATGGCTACACCTTC.